The clone carrying this T cell receptor beta chain has just one count. No antigen is known for it. This entry comes from a study of cytomegalovirus exposure and HLA in healthy donors. The donors were part of the validation cohort of fewer than 150 subjects. That cohort was separate from the first cohort, which comprised about 730 subjects. CDR3 length equals 15 residues. Study-wide findings and caveats: In vitro, a few CMV-associated chains proved specific for CMV antigens. The study labeled 150 to 200 TCR beta chains cytomegalovirus-associated. According to a subsequent analysis, TCR clusters from the first cohort were inclined to appear together in the 130 or so validation repertoires.

The data were produced by immunoSEQ multiplex PCR, yet TCRdb's version contains in-frame clones alone and is incomplete. The table lists 100,000 to 150,000 clones, 86% of them singletons, with nearly 5% in the top ten. The origin of this receptor is a man aged 18 to 30 in good health and CMV-seronegative. The chain links TRBV21-1 to TRBJ2-5; whether TRBD2, the table's D call, matches the DNA was not checked. TRBV21-1 has pseudogene status. The sample taken for sequencing was PBMCs. CDR3 sequence: CASSKSVTSDETQYF. CDR3 in DNA: TGTGCCAGCAGCAAATCCGTTACTAGCGACGAGACCCAGTACTTC.